Each of the 26 T cell receptor beta chains below was sequenced from the same sample in a study of blood T cell repertoires in COVID-19. Libraries were prepared by immunoSEQ multiplex PCR; TCRdb keeps only in-frame clonotypes and omits some of them. The table records a few hundred thousand clones, roughly 88% of them present only once. The sequenced material came from peripheral blood. These receptor sequences come from a woman aged 30 to 39 who had recovered from COVID-19.

This sequence joins TRBV10-3 and TRBJ2-7; 7 positions match TRBD1. V shed 6 bases, J shed 0 bases, and the junction held 2 bases outside the gene matches. The CDR3 is 13 amino acids. Per germline, CDR1 ENHRY and CDR2 SYGVKD. CDR3 nucleotides: TGTGCCATCAGGGGACAGAGCTCCTACGAGCAGTACTTC. It yields the protein CAIRGQSSYEQYF.

The CDR3 DNA is TGTGCCAGCAGCCCCCAGGGCTCTGGGGCCAACGTCCTGACTTTC. It specifies CASSPQGSGANVLTF. The chain couples TRBV7-2 to TRBJ2-6, with a possible D match to TRBD1 (5 bases). The germline gives CDR1 SGHTA, CDR2 FQGNSA. This CDR3 has 15 amino acids. With 5 bases removed from V and 0 bases from J, the gap between germline ends came to 8 bases.

The chain recombines TRBV6-1 with TRBJ2-4, with D possibly being TRBD1 (6 bases). The CDR3 contains 15 residues. Germline V gives CDR1 MNHNS, CDR2 SASEGT. The ends were cut back, 0 bases at V and 3 bases at J, with 9 bases in the middle. CDR3 in amino acids: CASSEAGADKNIQYF. Written as DNA, the CDR3 is TGTGCCAGCAGTGAAGCGGGGGCGGACAAAAACATTCAGTACTTC.

This rearrangement joins TRBV2 to TRBJ2-5; 8 bases are a match to TRBD2. V gave up 5 bases and J gave up 5 bases; unmatched junction bases: 10. Germline loops: CDR1 SNHLY, CDR2 FYNNEI. This CDR3 region has 15 residues. The CDR3 nucleotides read TGTGCCAGCAGTCGACTAGCGTCCGAGGGGGAGACCCAGTACTTC. Encoded protein: CASSRLASEGETQYF.

The V call is TRBV2, the J call TRBJ1-4; D might be TRBD1 (6 bases). V shed 9 bases and J shed 8 bases, with 19 bases lying between them. This CDR3 is built from 14 residues. Germline V gene lookup returns CDR1 SNHLY and CDR2 FYNNEI. The CDR3 nucleotides read TGTGCCAGTTCAAAGGACGCAGGGGAAGAAAAACTGTTTTTT. This encodes CASSKDAGEEKLFF.

Only a few counts were recorded for this clone. The chain is built from TRBV5-1 and TRBJ2-7; D is perhaps TRBD1 (5 bases). Trimming pared 0 bases from V and 0 bases from J, leaving 13 bases between. Germline V gene sequence: CDR1 SGHRS, CDR2 YFSETQ. This CDR3 spans 16 amino acids. The CDR3 protein is CASSLGTQDPSYEQYF. The CDR3 DNA follows: TGCGCCAGCAGCTTGGGGACACAAGACCCCTCCTACGAGCAGTACTTC.

V is TRBV2 and J is TRBJ2-7; 7 positions match TRBD1. CDR3 length equals 14 residues. V was pared by 7 bases and J by 1 base, with 7 bases of the junction left unmatched. Looked up from germline, CDR1 is SNHLY and CDR2 is FYNNEI. The CDR3: CASNPGRGSYEQYF. The DNA of the CDR3 is TGTGCCAGCAACCCGGGCAGGGGGTCCTACGAGCAGTACTTC.

The J gene is TRBJ1-6, the V gene TRBV5-4, with 11 bases identical to TRBD1. Germline V gene data show CDR1 as SGHNT and CDR2 as YYREEE (reference sequence). The CDR3 runs to 15 residues. The junction had 6 bases not matched to a gene; V was cut back by 4 bases and J by 9 bases. DNA for the CDR3: TGTGCCAGCAGCCTACAGGGGACAGGGGGTTCACCCCTCCACTTT. Protein sequence: CASSLQGTGGSPLHF.

This sequence joins TRBV19 and TRBJ2-2; TRBD1 is a possible D gene (6 bases). V was shortened by 6 bases and J by 2 bases, with 10 bases between the two germline ends. Germline V gene lookup returns CDR1 LNHDA and CDR2 SQIVND (reference sequence). CDR3 length equals 14 residues. The DNA for the CDR3 is TGTGCCAGTAGAGCACAGGGAAACACCGGGGAGCTGTTTTTT. Its protein product is CASRAQGNTGELFF.

V usage is TRBV28 and J usage is TRBJ2-1, with 7 bases fitting TRBD2. With V trimmed by 10 bases and J by 4 bases, 7 bases remained unmatched. This CDR3 has 13 residues. From germline, CDR1 is MDHEN and CDR2 SYDVKM. The CDR3 bases are TGTGCCACCTCCTGGGGGGGGTACAATGAGCAGTTCTTC. Encoded protein: CATSWGGYNEQFF.

The chain couples TRBV7-2 to TRBJ1-2; perhaps TRBD1 as D (5 bases). Germline lookup yields CDR1 SGHTA and CDR2 FQGNSA. The V end lost 5 bases, the J end lost 2 bases, and 15 bases lay between the germline ends. This CDR3 has 15 residues. CDR3 sequence reads: CASSIDSRYNYGYTF. CDR3 bases: TGTGCCAGCAGCATCGACAGTAGGTACAACTATGGCTACACCTTC.

CDR3 protein: CSVESTNGYTF. The CDR3 region has the DNA TGCAGCGTTGAATCCACTAATGGCTACACCTTC. The V gene is TRBV29-1, the J gene TRBJ1-2; D unresolved. Trimming shortened V by 2 bases and J by 6 bases, and 7 bases separated the two germline ends. CDR3 length equals 11 residues. Germline V gives CDR1 SQVTM, CDR2 ANQGSEA. The entire variable domain, with the rest obtained from reference TRBV29-1 and TRBJ1-2, is as follows: SAVISQKPSRDICQRGTSLTIQCQVDSQVTMMFWYRQQPGQSLTLIATANQGSEATYESGFVIDKFPISRPNLTFSTLTVSNMSPEDSSIYLCSVESTNGYTFGSGTRLTVV.

The rearrangement uses TRBV5-8 and TRBJ1-2; 8 nucleotides match TRBD1. The CDR3 is made up of 15 amino acids. Per the germline V gene, CDR1 is SGHTS and CDR2 is YDEGEE. J was trimmed by 3 bases and V by 0 bases; bases with no gene match: 4. CDR3: CASSLGLQGDYGYTF. CDR3 DNA: TGTGCCAGCAGCTTGGGGCTACAGGGGGACTATGGCTACACCTTC.

This chain uses TRBV2 with TRBJ2-1; the D gene is possibly TRBD2 (5 bases). Trimming took 8 bases from V and 9 from J, leaving 17 bases between them. The CDR3 spans 13 residues. Germline assignment: CDR1 SNHLY and CDR2 FYNNEI. The CDR3 spells CASRAGSSPEQFF. The CDR3 nucleotides read TGTGCCAGCCGAGCTGGGTCTAGCCCTGAGCAGTTCTTC.

The V and J genes are TRBV18 and TRBJ2-2; D perhaps matches TRBD2 (5 bases). This CDR3 has 13 amino acids. The V end lost 4 bases, the J end lost 7 bases, and 10 bases lay between the germline ends. The germline V gene encodes CDR1 KGHSH and CDR2 LQKENI. Written as DNA, the CDR3 is TGTGCCAGCTCACAAGGAGCGGACGGGGAGCTGTTTTTT. Translated, it gives CASSQGADGELFF.

The V and J genes are TRBV5-1 and TRBJ1-1; weak D call: TRBD1 (6 bases). V was clipped by 4 bases and J by 4 bases, with 11 bases between them. The germline V gene has CDR1 SGHRS and CDR2 YFSETQ. The CDR3 extends over 13 amino acids. CDR3 sequence reads: CASSQEGGTEAFF. The CDR3 bases are TGCGCCAGCAGCCAGGAAGGGGGCACTGAAGCTTTCTTT.

CDR3 sequence: CASSLGPGGSTEAFF. Here the CDR3 DNA reads TGCGCCAGCAGCTTAGGGCCAGGGGGGAGCACTGAAGCTTTCTTT. The gene calls are TRBV5-1 and TRBJ1-1; 7 positions match TRBD1. The V segment lost 2 bases and the J segment 4 bases; nucleotides outside the gene matches: 8. CDR1 is SGHRS and CDR2 is YFSETQ in the germline V gene. The CDR3 sequence is 15 residues long.

The chain has TRBV7-2 and TRBJ2-2; D gene ambiguous. CDR1 is SGHTA, CDR2 FQGNSA, per germline. The CDR3 is 15 residues long. V was cut by 2 bases and J by 5 bases, with 12 bases left in between. The CDR3 sequence: CASSLLESLTGELFF. For the CDR3, the DNA is TGTGCCAGCAGCTTATTAGAGAGTTTGACCGGGGAGCTGTTTTTT.

This clone appeared a single time. V gene TRBV6-5 combines with J gene TRBJ2-7; maybe TRBD2 (6 bases). Germline V gives CDR1 MNHEY, CDR2 SVGAGI. Trimming stripped 0 bases from V and 2 bases from J, with 8 bases between. The CDR3 is made up of 14 amino acids. The CDR3 DNA sequence: TGTGCCAGCAGTTACTCCGGCGGGACCTACGAGCAGTACTTC. It is translated as CASSYSGGTYEQYF.

This clone was detected once. This chain joins TRBV5-8 and TRBJ2-7; TRBD1 matches at 8 bases. The length of the CDR3 is 14 residues. CDR1 is SGHTS and CDR2 is YDEGEE in the germline V gene. J gave up 3 bases and V 4 bases, and 6 bases lay outside the gene matches. The CDR3 spells CASSPGTGNYEQYF. In DNA form, the CDR3 reads TGTGCCAGCAGCCCCGGGACAGGAAACTACGAGCAGTACTTC. Full variable domain (remainder filled in from reference TRBV5-8 and TRBJ2-7): EAGVTQSPTHLIKTRGQQATLRCSPISGHTSVYWYQQALGLGLQFLLWYDEGEERNRGNFPPRFSGRQFPNYSSELNVNALELEDSALYLCASSPGTGNYEQYFGPGTRLTVT.

The chain joins TRBV6-4 to TRBJ2-3, with 8 nucleotides matching TRBD1. The J segment lost 4 bases and the V segment lost 6 bases, leaving 6 bases of the junction unmatched. Per germline, CDR1 MRHNA and CDR2 SNTAGT. The CDR3 sequence is 14 residues long. CDR3 nucleotides: TGTGCCAGCAGCTCGGACAGGGCCCCAGATACGCAGTATTTT. It translates to CASSSDRAPDTQYF.

The rearrangement joins TRBV30 to TRBJ2-7, with 7 bases fitting TRBD1. The CDR3 totals 14 residues. J gave up 3 bases and V 1 base, and 6 bases lay outside the gene matches. CDR1 and CDR2 (germline): GTSNPN, SVGIG (reference sequence). The CDR3 loop is CAWSGDSSVYEQYF. CDR3 bases: TGTGCCTGGAGTGGGGACAGTTCCGTCTACGAGCAGTACTTC.

The rearrangement links TRBV5-4 to TRBJ2-5; 9 bases match TRBD2. The CDR3 length is 15 residues. Germline trimming cut 1 base from V and 2 bases from J; bases unmatched to any gene: 3. Per the germline V gene, CDR1 is SGHNT and CDR2 is YYREEE (reference sequence). This chain's CDR3 is CASSLSGGWQETQYF. As DNA, the CDR3 is TGTGCCAGCAGCTTGAGCGGGGGGTGGCAAGAGACCCAGTACTTC.

This clone occurred once. The chain couples TRBV11-3 to TRBJ2-7; 7 bases align to TRBD2. The CDR3 consists of 13 residues. Per germline, CDR1 SGHNT and CDR2 YENEEA. The ends lost 2 bases at V and 3 bases at J; junction bases unmatched: 1. The CDR3: CASSLSGGYEQYF. Here the CDR3 DNA reads TGTGCCAGCAGCTTATCGGGAGGCTACGAGCAGTACTTC.

The rearrangement joins TRBV15 to TRBJ2-7; possibly TRBD2 for D (5 bases). CDR1 and CDR2 from the germline V gene are LNHNV and YYDKDF (reference sequence). The CDR3 runs to 15 residues. V gave up 3 bases and J gave up 0 bases, with 12 bases separating them. The CDR3 sequence is CATSSRERSSYEQYF. In DNA, the CDR3 is TGTGCCACCAGCAGCCGGGAAAGAAGCTCCTACGAGCAGTACTTC. The whole variable domain, remainder taken from reference TRBV15 and TRBJ2-7, is DAMVIQNPRYQVTQFGKPVTLSCSQTLNHNVMYWYQQKSSQAPKLLFHYYDKDFNNEADTPDNFQSRRPNTSFCFLDIRSPGLGDTAMYLCATSSRERSSYEQYFGPGTRLTVT.

The chain couples TRBV7-2 to TRBJ2-1; tentative D call: TRBD2 (6 bases). Per germline, CDR1 SGHTA and CDR2 FQGNSA. The germline V and J ends were trimmed by 7 bases and 0 bases, with 13 bases remaining between them. The CDR3 is made up of 15 amino acids. CDR3 loop: CASTRRGSSYNEQFF. The CDR3 nucleotides read TGTGCCAGCACCCGCCGGGGGAGCTCCTACAATGAGCAGTTCTTC.